This T cell receptor (beta chain) is drawn from a study of identical twins. General observations from the study: Cross-sectional statistics underpinned the conclusions; the same donors were not followed. A partial confounding effect on zero-insertion analyses could come from invariant MAIT and iNKT cells.

The germline CDR1 and CDR2 sequences are SEHNR and FQNEAQ (reference sequence). Deletions cut 5 bases from V and 6 bases from J, with 8 bases between. The CDR3 runs 13 residues. Comment on this clonotype: Its antigen is not identified.

cDNA molecules carried unique molecular identifiers, and template switching added a universal primer site. TCRdb redid the calling of the 5' RACE reads with MiXCR, one entry per CDR3 protein. The sample lists some 570,000 distinct CDR3 sequences; approximately 20% were seen once. Separately, the same data were catalogued under a study of yellow fever vaccine responses in identical twins.

Input material: CD4+ T cells sorted from blood. This receptor was taken from a woman between 18 and 29 years old in good health. The rearrangement uses TRBV7-9 and TRBJ1-6, with D unresolved. The CDR3 DNA is TGTGCCAGCAGCCAAGGAAGTAATTCACCCCTCCACTTT. Translated: CASSQGSNSPLHF.